The clone carrying this T cell receptor beta chain was detected a few times. Antigen specificity is unknown. The data derive from a study of CD8 T cells in ankylosing spondylitis. TCRdb independently ran MiXCR on the 5' RACE reads; one entry per CDR3 protein. The table includes 700,000 or so distinct CDR3 sequences, around 20% detected once. The study, taken as a whole, reports: With a CD8+ phenotype, disease-linked clones were relatively rare in peripheral blood. Disease-linked clones were reportedly significantly enriched in matched ankylosing spondylitis synovial fluid. Ankylosing spondylitis blood appeared to be characterized by a TCR beta motif of under 10 highly homologous variants.

Trimming shortened V by 0 bases and J by 7 bases, and 16 bases separated the two germline ends. The germline V gene encodes CDR1 MNHEY and CDR2 SVGAGI. The CDR3 is made up of 16 amino acids. This TCR came from a male donor with ankylosing spondylitis. Sample: blood, either unsorted or a sorted T cell fraction (not recorded which). The chain combines TRBV6-5 with TRBJ1-5, with a weak D call TRBD1 (6 bases). This chain's CDR3 is CASSYSAIQGIQPQHF. CDR3 nucleotides: TGTGCCAGCAGTTACTCCGCCATCCAGGGGATCCAGCCCCAGCATTTT.